Listed here is a single TCR beta chain. These data belong to a study of preoperative IRX-2 immunotherapy in early breast cancer. Here immunoSEQ multiplex PCR was the method, and the copy in TCRdb shows in-frame clones only, minus some. The table lists 55,000 to 70,000 clones, around 94% of them singletons. Germline loops: CDR1 SGHRS, CDR2 YFSETQ. This CDR3 is built from 14 residues. V lost 0 bases to trimming and J lost 1 base, with 6 bases between them. Treatment denoted: preoperative locoregional IRX-2 cytokine immunotherapy. Patients received preoperative, locoregional IRX-2 cytokine immunotherapy in a phase Ib study.

Collection of the sample occurred from a patient treated with IRX-2 immunotherapy. This TCR derives from a human donor with breast cancer. The chain employs TRBV5-1 and TRBJ2-3; TRBD1 might be the D (5 bases). The CDR3 DNA is TGCGCCAGCAGCTTGGAGGGGCGCACAGATACGCAGTATTTT. Its translation is CASSLEGRTDTQYF. The full variable domain, in which reference TRBV5-1 and TRBJ2-3 provide the parts outside the CDR3, is KAGVTQTPRYLIKTRGQQVTLSCSPISGHRSVSWYQQTPGQGLQFLFEYFSETQRNKGNFPGRFSGRQFSNSRSEMNVSTLELGDSALYLCASSLEGRTDTQYFGPGTRLTVL.